The clone carrying this T cell receptor beta chain appeared a few times. The data derive from a study of blood T cell repertoires in COVID-19. Study context: Donors in the United States, Italy and Spain gave samples during acute or convalescent COVID-19. Sample material is recorded as cDNA or gDNA derived from T cells, B-cell-depleted T cells, or PBMCs.

Looked up from germline, CDR1 is SGHTA and CDR2 is FQGNSA. There are 14 residues in the CDR3. Trimming cost V 2 bases and J 1 base, with 8 bases left between them. Methods used by the authors: Amplified reference gene primers provided the basis for estimating nucleated cell counts. Profiled with immunoSEQ multiplex PCR; TCRdb holds only in-frame clones, not every one. The DNA gave D and trimming, while V, J and clone size come from that table. This sample has roughly 50,000 clones, with around 86% found just once. The rearrangement joins TRBV7-2 to TRBJ2-5; a weak D match, TRBD2 (6 bases). Sequenced input: peripheral blood. The TCR was taken from an older man with acute or convalescent COVID-19. DNA for the CDR3: TGTGCCAGCAGCTTAAACGGGGGCCAAGAGACCCAGTACTTC. Amino acids: CASSLNGGQETQYF. The full variable domain, with the rest looked up from reference TRBV7-2 and TRBJ2-5, is GAGVSQSPSNKVTEKGKDVELRCDPISGHTALYWYRQSLGQGLEFLIYFQGNSAPDKSGLPSDRFSAERTGGSVSTLTIQRTQQEDSAVYLCASSLNGGQETQYFGPGTRLLVL.